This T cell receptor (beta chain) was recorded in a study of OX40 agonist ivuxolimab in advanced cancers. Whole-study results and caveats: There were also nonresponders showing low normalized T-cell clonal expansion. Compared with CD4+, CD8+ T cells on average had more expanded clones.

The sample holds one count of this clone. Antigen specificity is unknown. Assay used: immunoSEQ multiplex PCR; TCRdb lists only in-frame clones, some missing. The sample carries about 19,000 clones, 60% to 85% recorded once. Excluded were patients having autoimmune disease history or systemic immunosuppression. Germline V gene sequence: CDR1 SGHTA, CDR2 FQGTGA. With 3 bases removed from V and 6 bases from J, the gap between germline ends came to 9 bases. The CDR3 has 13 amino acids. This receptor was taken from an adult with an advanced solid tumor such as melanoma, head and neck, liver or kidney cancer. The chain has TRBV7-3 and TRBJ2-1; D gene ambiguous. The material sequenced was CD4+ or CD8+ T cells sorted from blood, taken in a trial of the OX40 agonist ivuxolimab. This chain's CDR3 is CASSLGGINEQFF. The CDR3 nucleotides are TGTGCCAGCAGCTTGGGCGGAATCAATGAGCAGTTCTTC.